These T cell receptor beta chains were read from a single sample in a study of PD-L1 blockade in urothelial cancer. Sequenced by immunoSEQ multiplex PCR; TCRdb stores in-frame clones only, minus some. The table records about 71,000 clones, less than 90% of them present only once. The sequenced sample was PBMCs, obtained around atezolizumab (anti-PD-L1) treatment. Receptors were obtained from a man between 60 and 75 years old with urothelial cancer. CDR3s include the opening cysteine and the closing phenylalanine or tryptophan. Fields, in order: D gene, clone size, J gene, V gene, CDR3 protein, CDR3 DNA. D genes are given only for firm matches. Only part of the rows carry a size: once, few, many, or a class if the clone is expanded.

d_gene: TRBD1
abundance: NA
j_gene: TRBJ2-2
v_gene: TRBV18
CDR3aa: CASSPRGTGGAGELFF
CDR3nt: TGTGCCAGCTCACCACGCGGGACAGGGGGCGCCGGGGAGCTGTTTTTT

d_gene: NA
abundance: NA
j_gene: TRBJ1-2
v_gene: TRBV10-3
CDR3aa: CAISESEGRDGYTF
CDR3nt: TGTGCCATCAGTGAGTCGGAGGGAAGGGATGGCTACACCTTC

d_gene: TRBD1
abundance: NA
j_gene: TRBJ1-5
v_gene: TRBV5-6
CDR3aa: CASSIGTGVSGQPQHF
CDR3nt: TGTGCCAGCAGCATCGGGACAGGGGTTTCGGGCCAGCCCCAGCATTTT

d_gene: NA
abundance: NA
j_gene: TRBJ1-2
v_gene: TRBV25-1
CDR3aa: CASSGRLGGGYGYTF
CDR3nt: TGTGCCAGCAGTGGGCGTCTTGGGGGCGGCTATGGCTACACCTTC

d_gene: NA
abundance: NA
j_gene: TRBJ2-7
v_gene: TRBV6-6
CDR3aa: CASSRKRDSHYEQYF
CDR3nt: TGTGCCAGCAGCCGAAAACGGGACTCCCACTACGAGCAGTACTTC

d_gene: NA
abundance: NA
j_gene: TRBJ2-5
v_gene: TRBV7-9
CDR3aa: CASSSGVLQETQYF
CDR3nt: TGTGCCAGCAGCTCAGGGGTCCTCCAAGAGACCCAGTACTTC

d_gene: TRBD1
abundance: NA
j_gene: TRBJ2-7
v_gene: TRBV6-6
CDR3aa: CASSRTGMGEQYF
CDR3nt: TGTGCCAGCAGCAGGACAGGGATGGGCGAGCAGTACTTC

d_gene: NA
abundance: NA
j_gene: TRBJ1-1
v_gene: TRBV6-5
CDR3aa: CASSYSTGNTEAFF
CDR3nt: TGTGCCAGCAGTTACTCGACAGGGAACACTGAAGCTTTCTTT

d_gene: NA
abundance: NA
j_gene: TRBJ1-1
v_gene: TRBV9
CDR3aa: CASSAALNTEAFF
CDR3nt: TGTGCCAGCAGCGCTGCGTTGAACACTGAAGCTTTCTTT

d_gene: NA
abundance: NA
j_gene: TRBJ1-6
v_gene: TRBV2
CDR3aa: CASGGTHDARYNSPLHF
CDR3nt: TGTGCCAGCGGAGGGACCCACGATGCCCGATATAATTCACCCCTCCACTTT

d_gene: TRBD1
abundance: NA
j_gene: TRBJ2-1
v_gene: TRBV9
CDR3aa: CASSAGTGGRNEQFF
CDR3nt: TGTGCCAGCAGCGCCGGGACAGGGGGGAGAAATGAGCAGTTCTTC

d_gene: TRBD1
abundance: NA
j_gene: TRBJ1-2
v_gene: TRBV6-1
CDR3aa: CASSGAHRGQGGYTF
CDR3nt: TGTGCCAGCAGTGGGGCCCACAGGGGGCAGGGGGGCTACACCTTC

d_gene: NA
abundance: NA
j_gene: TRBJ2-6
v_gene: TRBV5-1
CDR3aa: CASSGGASSGANVLTF
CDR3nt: TGCGCCAGCAGCGGGGGGGCGTCATCTGGGGCCAACGTCCTGACTTTC

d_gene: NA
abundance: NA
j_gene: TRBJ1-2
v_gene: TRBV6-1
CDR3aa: CASSEAPGTLFRGYTF
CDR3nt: TGTGCCAGCAGTGAAGCGCCAGGCACCCTTTTCAGGGGCTACACCTTC

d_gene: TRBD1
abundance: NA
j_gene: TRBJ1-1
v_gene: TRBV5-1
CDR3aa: CASSYLTGANTEAFF
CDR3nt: TGCGCCAGCAGCTATTTGACAGGGGCGAACACTGAAGCTTTCTTT

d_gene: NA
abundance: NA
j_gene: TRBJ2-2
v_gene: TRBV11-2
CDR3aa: CASSLQGPGELFF
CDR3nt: TGTGCCAGCAGCCTACAGGGTCCCGGGGAGCTGTTTTTT

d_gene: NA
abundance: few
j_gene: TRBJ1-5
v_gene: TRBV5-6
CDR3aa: CASSQGWAHGQPQHF
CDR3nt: TGTGCCAGCAGCCAGGGGTGGGCTCATGGACAGCCCCAGCATTTT

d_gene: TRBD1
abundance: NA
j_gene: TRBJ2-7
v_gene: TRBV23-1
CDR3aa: CASRIRDRVPYRYEQYF
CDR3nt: TGCGCCAGCAGAATCCGGGACAGGGTGCCCTATCGCTACGAGCAGTACTTC

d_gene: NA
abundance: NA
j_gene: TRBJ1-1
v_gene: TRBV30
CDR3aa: CASGRGSTEAFF
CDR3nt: TGTGCCTCCGGGAGGGGCAGTACTGAAGCTTTCTTT

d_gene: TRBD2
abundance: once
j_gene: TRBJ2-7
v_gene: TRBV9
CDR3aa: CASSESGRPSSYEQYF
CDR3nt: TGTGCCAGCAGCGAGAGCGGGAGACCTAGCTCCTACGAGCAGTACTTC

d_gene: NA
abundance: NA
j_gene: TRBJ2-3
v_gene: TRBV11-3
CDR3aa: CASSLGQTSTDTQYF
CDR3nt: TGTGCCAGCAGCTTAGGTCAGACTTCCACAGATACGCAGTATTTT

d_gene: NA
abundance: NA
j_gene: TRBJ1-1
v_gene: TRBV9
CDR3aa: CASSAHPTSVNTEAFF
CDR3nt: TGTGCCAGCAGCGCACACCCAACAAGTGTGAACACTGAAGCTTTCTTT

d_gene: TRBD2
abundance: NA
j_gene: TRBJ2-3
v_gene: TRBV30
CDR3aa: CAWSGLAGATDTQYF
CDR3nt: TGTGCCTGGAGTGGACTAGCGGGGGCGACAGATACGCAGTATTTT

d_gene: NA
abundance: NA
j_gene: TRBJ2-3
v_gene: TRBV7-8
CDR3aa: CASSLARARVLADTQYF
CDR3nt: TGTGCCAGCAGCTTAGCTAGGGCCAGGGTCTTAGCTGATACGCAGTATTTT

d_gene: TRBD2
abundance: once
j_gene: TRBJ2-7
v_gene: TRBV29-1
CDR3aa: CSVVGAGTYEQYF
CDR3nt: TGCAGCGTTGTAGGAGCGGGGACCTACGAGCAGTACTTC

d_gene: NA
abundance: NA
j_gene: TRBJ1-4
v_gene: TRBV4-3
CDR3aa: CASSQDPRQFSNEKLFF
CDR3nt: TGCGCCAGCAGCCAAGATCCTAGGCAGTTTTCTAATGAAAAACTGTTTTTT

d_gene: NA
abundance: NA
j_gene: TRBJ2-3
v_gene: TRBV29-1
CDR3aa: CSASGPSDTQYF
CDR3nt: TGCAGCGCCAGCGGCCCTTCAGATACGCAGTATTTT

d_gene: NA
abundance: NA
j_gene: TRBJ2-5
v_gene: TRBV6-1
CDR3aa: CASSEALRAGQQETQYF
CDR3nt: TGTGCCAGCAGTGAAGCCCTACGGGCAGGGCAACAAGAGACCCAGTACTTC

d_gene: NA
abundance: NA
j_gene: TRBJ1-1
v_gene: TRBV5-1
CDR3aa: CASSGDTGSEAFF
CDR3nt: TGCGCCAGCAGCGGCGATACGGGGTCTGAAGCTTTCTTT

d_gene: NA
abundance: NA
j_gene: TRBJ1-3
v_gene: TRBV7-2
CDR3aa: CASSPDLGARRVGTIYF
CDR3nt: TGTGCCAGCAGCCCCGATCTTGGTGCTCGCCGGGTAGGCACCATATATTTT

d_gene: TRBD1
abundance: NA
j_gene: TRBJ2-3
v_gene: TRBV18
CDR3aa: CASSPPGQGAADTQYF
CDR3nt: TGTGCCAGCTCACCGCCGGGACAGGGGGCAGCAGATACGCAGTATTTT

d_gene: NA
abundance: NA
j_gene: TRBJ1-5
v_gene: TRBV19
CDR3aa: CASSIDRGPYSNQPQHF
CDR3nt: TGTGCCAGTAGTATAGACAGGGGTCCATATAGCAATCAGCCCCAGCATTTT

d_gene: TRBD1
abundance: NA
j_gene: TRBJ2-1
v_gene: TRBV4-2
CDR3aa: CASSQASGTGRYNEQFF
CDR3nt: TGTGCCAGCAGCCAAGCATCCGGGACAGGGAGATACAATGAGCAGTTCTTC

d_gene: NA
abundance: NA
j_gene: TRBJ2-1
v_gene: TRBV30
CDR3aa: CAWSGKLDEQFF
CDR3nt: TGTGCCTGGAGTGGAAAGCTCGATGAGCAGTTCTTC

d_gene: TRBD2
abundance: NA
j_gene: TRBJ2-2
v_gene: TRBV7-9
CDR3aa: CASSSVAGGNTGELFF
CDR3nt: TGTGCCAGCAGCTCGGTAGCGGGAGGGAACACCGGGGAGCTGTTTTTT

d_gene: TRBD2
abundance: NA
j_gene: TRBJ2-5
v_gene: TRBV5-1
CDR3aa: CASSLVWGGETQYF
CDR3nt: TGCGCCAGCAGCTTGGTTTGGGGAGGGGAGACCCAGTACTTC

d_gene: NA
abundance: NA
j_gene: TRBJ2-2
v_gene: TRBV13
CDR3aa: CASSLGSTNTGELFF
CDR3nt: TGTGCCAGCAGCTTAGGGTCGACTAACACCGGGGAGCTGTTTTTT

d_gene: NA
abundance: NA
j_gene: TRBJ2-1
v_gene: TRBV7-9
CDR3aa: CASRLQGHNEQFF
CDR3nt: TGTGCCAGCAGACTACAGGGTCACAATGAGCAGTTCTTC

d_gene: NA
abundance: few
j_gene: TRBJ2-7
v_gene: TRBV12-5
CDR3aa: CASGLPIEQYF
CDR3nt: TGTGCTAGTGGTTTGCCCATCGAGCAGTACTTC

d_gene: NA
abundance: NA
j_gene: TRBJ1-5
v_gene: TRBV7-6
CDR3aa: CASSSWAGGEQNRNQPQHF
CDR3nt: TGTGCCAGCAGCTCGTGGGCGGGGGGCGAGCAAAATCGCAATCAGCCCCAGCATTTT

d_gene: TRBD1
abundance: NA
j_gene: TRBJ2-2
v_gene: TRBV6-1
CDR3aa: CASRSGGSTGELFF
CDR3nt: TGTGCCAGCAGGTCAGGGGGTAGCACCGGGGAGCTGTTTTTT

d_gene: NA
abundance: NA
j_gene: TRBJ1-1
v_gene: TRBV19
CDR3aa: CASSIWQGVGTEAFF
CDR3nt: TGTGCCAGTAGTATATGGCAGGGTGTGGGCACTGAAGCTTTCTTT

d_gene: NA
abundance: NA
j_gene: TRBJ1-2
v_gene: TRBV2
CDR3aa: CASSKDSSLGGYTF
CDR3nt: TGTGCCAGCTCCAAGGACAGTTCCTTAGGGGGTTACACCTTC

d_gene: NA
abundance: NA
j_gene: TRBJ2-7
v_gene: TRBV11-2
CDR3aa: CASSLTATYEQYF
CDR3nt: TGTGCCAGCAGCTTAACAGCTACCTACGAGCAGTACTTC

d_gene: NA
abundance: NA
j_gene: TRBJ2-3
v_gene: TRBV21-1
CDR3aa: CASSIRFRTMGTDTQYF
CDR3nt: TGTGCCAGCAGCATTAGATTCAGGACTATGGGCACAGATACGCAGTATTTT

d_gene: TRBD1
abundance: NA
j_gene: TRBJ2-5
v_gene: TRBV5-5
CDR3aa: CASSLQTGLETQYF
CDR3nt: TGTGCCAGCAGCTTGCAGACAGGGTTGGAGACCCAGTACTTC

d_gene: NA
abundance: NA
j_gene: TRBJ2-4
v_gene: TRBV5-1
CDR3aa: CASSLGQGTTKNIQYF
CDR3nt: TGCGCCAGCAGCTTGGGCCAGGGAACCACCAAAAACATTCAGTACTTC

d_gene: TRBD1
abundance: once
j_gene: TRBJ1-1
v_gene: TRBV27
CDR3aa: CASSSRDRAGTEAFF
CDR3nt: TGTGCCAGCAGTTCTAGGGACAGGGCGGGCACTGAAGCTTTCTTT

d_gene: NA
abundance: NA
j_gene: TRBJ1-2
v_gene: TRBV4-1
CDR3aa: CASSPTPGSVGIRSGYTF
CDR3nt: TGCGCCAGCTCCCCGACTCCAGGGTCCGTAGGAATCCGGTCTGGCTACACCTTC

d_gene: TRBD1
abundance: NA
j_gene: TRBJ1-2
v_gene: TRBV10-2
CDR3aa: CASSPDRGYGYTF
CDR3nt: TGCGCCAGCAGCCCGGACAGGGGATATGGCTACACCTTC

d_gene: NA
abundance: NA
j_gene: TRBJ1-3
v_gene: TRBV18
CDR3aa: CASSPWKAGQSGNTIYF
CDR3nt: TGTGCCAGCTCACCCTGGAAAGCAGGGCAGTCTGGAAACACCATATATTTT

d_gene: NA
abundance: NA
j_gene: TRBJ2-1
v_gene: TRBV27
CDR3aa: CASSFGRDVYNEQFF
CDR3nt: TGTGCCAGCAGTTTCGGCAGGGATGTGTACAATGAGCAGTTCTTC